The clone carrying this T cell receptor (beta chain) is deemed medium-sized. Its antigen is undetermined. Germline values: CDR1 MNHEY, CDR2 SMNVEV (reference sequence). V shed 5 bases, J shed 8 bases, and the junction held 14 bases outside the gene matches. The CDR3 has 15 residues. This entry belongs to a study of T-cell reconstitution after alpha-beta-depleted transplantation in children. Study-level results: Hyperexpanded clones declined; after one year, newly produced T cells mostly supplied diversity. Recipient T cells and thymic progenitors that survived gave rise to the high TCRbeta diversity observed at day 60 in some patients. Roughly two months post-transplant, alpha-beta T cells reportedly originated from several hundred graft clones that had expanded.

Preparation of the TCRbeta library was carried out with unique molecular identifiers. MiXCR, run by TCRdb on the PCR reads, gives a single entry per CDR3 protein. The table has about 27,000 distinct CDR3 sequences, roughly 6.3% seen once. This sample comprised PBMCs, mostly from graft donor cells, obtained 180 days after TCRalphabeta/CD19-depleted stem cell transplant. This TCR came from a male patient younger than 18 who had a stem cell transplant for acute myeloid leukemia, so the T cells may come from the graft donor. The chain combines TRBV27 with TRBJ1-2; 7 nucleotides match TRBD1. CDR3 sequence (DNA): TGTGCCAGCAGTCCACAACCGTTAGGGGGCAGGGGCTACACCTTC. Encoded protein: CASSPQPLGGRGYTF.